This TCR beta chain was documented in a study of blood T cell repertoires in COVID-19. Across the study: Some COVID-19 samples were acute and others convalescent; all came from the United States, Italy and Spain. Sources were T cells, B-cell-depleted T cells, or PBMCs; the material itself was cDNA or gDNA.

CDR3 length: 15 amino acids. Germline CDR1 is SGHRS and CDR2 is YFSETQ. The V gene end was trimmed by 7 bases and the J gene end by 0 bases; junction bases not matched to a gene: 6. For recovered donors of Cohort 3, there were two negative PCRs, clearance, or symptom resolution. In the authors' methods: Amplification of reference gene primers provided the estimated nucleated cell counts. Sequenced by immunoSEQ multiplex PCR; TCRdb stores in-frame clones only, minus some. D and trimming were read from the DNA, whereas the V and J calls and clone size are those reported in that table. This table holds fewer than 350,000 clones, around 84% found once.

The receptor's source is a woman in her forties or fifties who had recovered from COVID-19. The sample consisted of PBMCs or T cells enriched from blood (not recorded which). The rearrangement joins TRBV5-1 to TRBJ1-4, with 7 bases fitting TRBD1. CDR3 in amino acids: CASAPGGATNEKLFF. The CDR3 DNA follows: TGCGCCAGCGCCCCAGGGGGTGCAACTAATGAAAAACTGTTTTTT.